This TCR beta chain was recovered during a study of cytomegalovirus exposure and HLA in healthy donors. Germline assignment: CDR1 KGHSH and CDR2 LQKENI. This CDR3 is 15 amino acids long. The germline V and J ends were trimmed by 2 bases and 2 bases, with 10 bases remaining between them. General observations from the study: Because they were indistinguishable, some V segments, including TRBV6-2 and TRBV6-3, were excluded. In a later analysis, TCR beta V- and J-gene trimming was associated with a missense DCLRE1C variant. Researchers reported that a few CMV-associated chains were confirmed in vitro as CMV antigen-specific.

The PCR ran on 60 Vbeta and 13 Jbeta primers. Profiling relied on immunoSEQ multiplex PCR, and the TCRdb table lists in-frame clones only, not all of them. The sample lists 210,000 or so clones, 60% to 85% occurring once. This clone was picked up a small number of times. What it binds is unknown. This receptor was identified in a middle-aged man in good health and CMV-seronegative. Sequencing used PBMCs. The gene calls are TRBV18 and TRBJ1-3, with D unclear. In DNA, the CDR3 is TGTGCCAGCTCACCAATCGAGGGCACTGGAAACACCATATATTTT. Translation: CASSPIEGTGNTIYF.